This T cell receptor beta chain derives from a study of identical twins. Study-level findings and limits: Researchers caution that invariant MAIT and iNKT cells could partly confound zero-insertion analyses. Twins' excess sharing was less marked for out-of-frame beta sequences. Within cord blood, abundant beta clonotypes carried fewer insertions, but memory repertoires showed no such trend.

Healthy Caucasians were all of the donors. TCRdb called the 5' RACE reads again in MiXCR, with one record for every CDR3 protein. The sample records fewer than 650,000 distinct CDR3 sequences, around 9.6% being singletons. This clonotype was counted a few times. Its antigen is as yet unknown. Per the germline V gene, CDR1 is LGHDT and CDR2 is YNNKEL (reference sequence). This CDR3 is 16 amino acids long. Trimming left V 2 bases short and J 1 base short, with 12 bases between. This same sample was also taken into another study, of yellow fever vaccine responses in identical twins.

This sequence originates from a woman aged 18-29 years in good health. Sequencing was carried out using PBMCs. The chain links TRBV3-1 to TRBJ1-5; D may be TRBD1 (5 bases). The CDR3 protein is CASSQFSSGSNQPQHF. For the CDR3, the DNA is TGTGCCAGCAGCCAATTTTCCTCAGGGAGCAATCAGCCCCAGCATTTT.